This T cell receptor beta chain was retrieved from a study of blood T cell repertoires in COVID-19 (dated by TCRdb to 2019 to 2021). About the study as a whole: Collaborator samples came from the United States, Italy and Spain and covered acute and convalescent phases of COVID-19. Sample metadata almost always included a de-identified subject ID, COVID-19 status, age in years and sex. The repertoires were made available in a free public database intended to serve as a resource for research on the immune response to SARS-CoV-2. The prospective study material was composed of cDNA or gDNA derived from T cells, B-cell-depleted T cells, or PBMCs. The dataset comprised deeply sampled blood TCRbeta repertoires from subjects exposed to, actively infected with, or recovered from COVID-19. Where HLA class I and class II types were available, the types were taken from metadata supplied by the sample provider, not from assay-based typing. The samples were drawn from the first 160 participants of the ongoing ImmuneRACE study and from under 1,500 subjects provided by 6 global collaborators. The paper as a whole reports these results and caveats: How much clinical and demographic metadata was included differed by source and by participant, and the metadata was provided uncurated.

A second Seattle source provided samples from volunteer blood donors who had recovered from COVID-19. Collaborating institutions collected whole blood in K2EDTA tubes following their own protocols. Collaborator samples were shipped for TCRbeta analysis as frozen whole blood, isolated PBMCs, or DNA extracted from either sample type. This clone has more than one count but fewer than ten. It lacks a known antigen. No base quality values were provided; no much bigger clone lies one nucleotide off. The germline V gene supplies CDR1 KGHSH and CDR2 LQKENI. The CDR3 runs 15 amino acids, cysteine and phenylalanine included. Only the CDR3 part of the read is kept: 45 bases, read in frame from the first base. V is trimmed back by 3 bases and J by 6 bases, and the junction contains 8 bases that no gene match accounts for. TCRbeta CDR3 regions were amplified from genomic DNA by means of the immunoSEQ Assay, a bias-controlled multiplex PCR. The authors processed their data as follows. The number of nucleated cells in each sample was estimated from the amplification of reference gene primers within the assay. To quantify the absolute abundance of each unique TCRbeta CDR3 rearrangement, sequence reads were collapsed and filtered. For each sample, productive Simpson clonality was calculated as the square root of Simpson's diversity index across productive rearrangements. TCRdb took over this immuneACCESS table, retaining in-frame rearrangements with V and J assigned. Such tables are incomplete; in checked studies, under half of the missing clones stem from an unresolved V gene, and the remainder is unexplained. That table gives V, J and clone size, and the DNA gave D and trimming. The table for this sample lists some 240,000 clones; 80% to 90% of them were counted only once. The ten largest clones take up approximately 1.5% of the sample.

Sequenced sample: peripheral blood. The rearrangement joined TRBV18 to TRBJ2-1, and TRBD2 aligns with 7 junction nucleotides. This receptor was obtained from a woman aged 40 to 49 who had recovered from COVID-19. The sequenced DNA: TGTGCCAGCTCACCCAGTTGGAGGGAGGGCAATGAGCAGTTCTTC. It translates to CASSPSWREGNEQFF.